The 4 T cell receptor beta chains below all came from one sample that was sequenced in a study of blood T cell repertoires in COVID-19 (dated by TCRdb to 2019 to 2021). The library was produced with the immunoSEQ multiplex PCR assay. TCRdb retrieved this table from immuneACCESS and kept in-frame rearrangements only. Not all clones are present; in checked studies, unresolved V genes account for under half, and no reason is known for the remainder. The sample has 200,000 or so clones on record, 84% of them singletons. The ten largest clones take up over 9.5% of the sample. Sequencing was performed on peripheral blood. The receptors come from a woman older than 75 with COVID-19, enrolled during active disease.

The chain has TRBV4-1 and TRBJ2-3; 16 nucleotides align to TRBD2. The CDR3 loop spans 18 amino acids. After removal of 8 bases from V and 5 bases from J, the junction contained 13 bases not matched to a gene. Per the germline V gene, CDR1 is MGHRA and CDR2 is YSYEKL. The CDR3 protein is CASALSGTSGGAGDTQYF. In nucleotides, the CDR3 is TGCGCCAGCGCCCTTTCCGGGACTAGCGGGGGGGCGGGAGATACGCAGTATTTT.

The chain joins TRBV11-1 to TRBJ2-2; perhaps TRBD1 as D (6 bases). The germline CDR1 and CDR2 sequences are SGHAT and FQDESV (reference sequence). This CDR3 contains 14 residues. V was trimmed by 5 bases and J by 3 bases, leaving 10 bases between them. CDR3 residues: CASSATGYTGELFF. The CDR3 nucleotides read TGTGCCAGCAGCGCTACAGGGTACACCGGGGAGCTGTTTTTT.

As concerns this clone: At one of its ends the junction is not consistent with the germline gene, which may arise from a read error. V and J are TRBV3-1 (or the pseudogene TRBV3-2) and TRBJ1-2, with D tentatively TRBD1 (6 bases). CDR3 length: 14 residues. In germline, CDR1 is LGHDT, CDR2 YNNKEL (reference sequence). Here the CDR3 DNA reads TGTGCCAGCAGTCAAGGACAGTCTAACTATGGCTACACCTTC. Its protein is CASSQGQSNYGYTF.

V is TRBV28 and J is TRBJ1-4; D unclear. CDR1 is MDHEN, CDR2 SYDVKM, per germline. Trimming cost V 2 bases and J 7 bases, with 5 bases left between them. The CDR3 spans 12 residues. For the CDR3, the DNA is TGTGCCAGCAGTTTAGTGAGTGAAAAACTGTTTTTT. Protein: CASSLVSEKLFF.